The clone carrying this T cell receptor beta chain has ten or more counts. Time point meaning: persistent/refractory GD, antithyroid drugs over 5 years with positive TRAb. Making the TCR library involved RNA that had been extracted from PBMCs. The data were taken from a study of regulatory T cells in long-lasting Graves disease. iRepertoire HTBI primers and Arm-PCR of CDR3 regions built TCR beta libraries. TCRdb re-derived calls from the multiplex PCR reads in MiXCR, one entry per CDR3 protein. Here the sample spans about 450,000 distinct CDR3 sequences, roughly a quarter being singletons. This specimen consisted of peripheral blood mononuclear cells (PBMCs), obtained when the disease was refractory, from a patient treated with antithyroid drugs. The receptor was derived from a female donor with Graves disease.

The chain's CDR3 is CSVDGGETQYF. The CDR3 DNA is TGCAGCGTTGATGGTGGGGAGACCCAGTACTTC. V is TRBV29-1 and J is TRBJ2-5; D not resolved. The CDR3 length is 11 residues. Between the trimmed V and J ends, which lost 3 bases and 5 bases, there was a span of 7 bases. Per germline, CDR1 SQVTM and CDR2 ANQGSEA. Full variable domain (outside the CDR3, taken from reference TRBV29-1 and TRBJ2-5): SAVISQKPSRDICQRGTSLTIQCQVDSQVTMMFWYRQQPGQSLTLIATANQGSEATYESGFVIDKFPISRPNLTFSTLTVSNMSPEDSSIYLCSVDGGETQYFGPGTRLLVL.